These T cell receptor beta chains were read from a single sample in a study of Graves' ophthalmopathy and Graves' hyperthyroidism. TCRdb reanalysed the multiplex PCR reads using MiXCR and keeps one entry per CDR3 protein. The profile shows roughly 400,000 distinct CDR3 sequences, about 16% of them singletons. The sample consisted of peripheral blood. These receptors all come from a woman between 18 and 29 years old with Graves' ophthalmopathy. The CDR3 runs from the conserved cysteine through the conserved F or W. A D gene is named only where the DNA matches it firmly. Not all rows give a size; the values are once, few, many and, for expanded clones, a class.

TRBV11-2,TRBD1,TRBJ1-5,NA,TGTGCCAGCAGCTTAGGGGACAGGGGGCAGAGCAATCAGCCCCAGCATTTT,CASSLGDRGQSNQPQHF
TRBV7-2,NA,TRBJ2-7,many,TGTGCCAGCAGCTTCGAACTAGGTCCCTACGAGCAGTACTTC,CASSFELGPYEQYF
TRBV5-1,NA,TRBJ2-5,NA,TGCGCCAGCAGCAGAATCCAAGAGACCCAGTACTTC,CASSRIQETQYF
TRBV6-2/TRBV6-3,TRBD2,TRBJ2-7,many,TGTGCCAGCAGTTACTTTTCCGCGGGAGGGCCGTACGAGCAGTACTTC,CASSYFSAGGPYEQYF
TRBV6-2/TRBV6-3,NA,TRBJ1-3,many,TGTGCCAGCAGTTCGTGGACATACTCTGGAAACACCATATATTTT,CASSSWTYSGNTIYF
TRBV3-1,NA,TRBJ2-5,NA,TGTGCCAGCAGCCACGAGAAAGGGACCCAGTACTTC,CASSHEKGTQYF
TRBV19,NA,TRBJ1-1,many,TGTGCCAGTAGGGGGGCCTTTGTGGAAGCTTTCTTT,CASRGAFVEAFF
TRBV29-1,TRBD1,TRBJ1-1,many,TGCAGCGTCGACTCGGGACAGGGGATGAACACTGAAGCTTTCTTT,CSVDSGQGMNTEAFF
TRBV6-1,NA,TRBJ1-2,many,TGTGCCAGCAGTGAAGGGGGTAGGGGGAATGGCTACACCTTC,CASSEGGRGNGYTF
TRBV28,NA,TRBJ2-7,many,TGTGCCAGCAGTTTACCTAGAGGGGAGCAGTACTTC,CASSLPRGEQYF
TRBV28,TRBD2,TRBJ2-7,many,TGTGCCAGCATTCCGGGAGGCCCTCCCTACGAGCAGTACTTC,CASIPGGPPYEQYF
TRBV12-3/TRBV12-4,NA,TRBJ1-1,many,TGTGCCAGCAGTTTAAGACAGGCCAACACTGAAGCTTTCTTT,CASSLRQANTEAFF
TRBV2,TRBD1,TRBJ2-7,many,TGTGCCGGCAGTGACAGGGGCTACGAGCAGTACTTC,CAGSDRGYEQYF
TRBV6-1,NA,TRBJ1-5,many,TGTGCCAGCAGTGAACCGGCAGGGGAAGGCAATCAGCCCCAGCATTTT,CASSEPAGEGNQPQHF
TRBV7-3,NA,TRBJ1-2,many,TGTGCCAGCAGCTTAACGTCGGCAGGCTATGGCTACACCTTC,CASSLTSAGYGYTF
TRBV12-3/TRBV12-4,NA,TRBJ1-2,many,TGTGCCGGCAGTTTAAGGGCACCCTATGGCTACACCTTC,CAGSLRAPYGYTF
TRBV11-2,NA,TRBJ1-6,many,TGTGCCAGCAGCTTTCAGGGACACTCACCCCTCCACTTT,CASSFQGHSPLHF
TRBV7-9,NA,TRBJ1-5,many,TGTGCCAGCAGCCCGCGGGATGGTCAGCCCCAGCATTTT,CASSPRDGQPQHF
TRBV25-1,NA,TRBJ1-2,NA,TGTGCCAGCAGTGTCGGGGCTAACTATGGCTACACCTTC,CASSVGANYGYTF
TRBV6-2/TRBV6-3,NA,TRBJ2-4,many,TGTGCCAGCAGTAACGCCATCCTCAAAAACATTCAGTACTTC,CASSNAILKNIQYF
TRBV27,TRBD2,TRBJ2-7,many,TGTGCCAGCAGTGTCTTTGAAACCGGGACTAGCCTCTACGAGCAGTACTTC,CASSVFETGTSLYEQYF
TRBV30,NA,TRBJ2-7,many,TGTGCCTGGAGTGGGGAAGGGAGGCGCGAGCAGTACTTC,CAWSGEGRREQYF
TRBV30,TRBD2,TRBJ2-2,many,TGTGCCTGGAAAGCGGGGGCCAGCACCGGGGAGCTGTTTTTT,CAWKAGASTGELFF
TRBV28,TRBD2,TRBJ2-5,many,TGTGCCAGCAAAGCGGGAGGGTTAGAGACCCAGTACTTC,CASKAGGLETQYF
TRBV24-1,NA,TRBJ2-2,few,TGTGCCACCAGTGATCCTCATACACTGCGACAATCCGGGGAGCTGTTTTTT,CATSDPHTLRQSGELFF
TRBV13,TRBD2,TRBJ2-6,many,TGTGCCAGCAGCGTGACTAGCAACTCTGGGGCCAACGTCCTGACTTTC,CASSVTSNSGANVLTF
TRBV27,NA,TRBJ2-7,many,TGTGCCAGCAGCAGGTTGGGAGACTACGAGCAGTACTTC,CASSRLGDYEQYF
TRBV5-1,NA,TRBJ1-1,many,TGCGCCAGCAAGAGGGAAATGGCTGAAGCTTTCTTT,CASKREMAEAFF
TRBV28,NA,TRBJ1-2,many,TGTGCCAGCAGTTTACCCAATTCAGCCAGACGCTATGGCTACACCTTC,CASSLPNSARRYGYTF
TRBV7-9,NA,TRBJ2-7,many,TGTGCCAGCAGCCTCTCCACCCTGGGACGGACGACCTTAACCTACGAGCAGTACTTC,CASSLSTLGRTTLTYEQYF
TRBV30,NA,TRBJ2-7,many,TGTGCCTGGAGTGCCTTAAACGAGCAGTACTTC,CAWSALNEQYF
TRBV30,NA,TRBJ1-1,many,TGTGCCTGGAGTTTTACTCGAAACACTGAAGCTTTCTTT,CAWSFTRNTEAFF
TRBV5-6,TRBD1,TRBJ1-5,many,TGTGCCAGCAGCGCGACAGGGCCCAATCAGCCCCAGCATTTT,CASSATGPNQPQHF
TRBV2,TRBD1,TRBJ1-1,many,TGTGCCAGCAGTCTAGACAGGGCGGGCACTGAAGCTTTCTTT,CASSLDRAGTEAFF
TRBV15,NA,TRBJ2-5,many,TGTGCCACCAGCAGAGAGCAGGCTGTGTTCCAAGAGACCCAGTACTTC,CATSREQAVFQETQYF
TRBV7-2,NA,TRBJ1-2,many,TGTGCCAGCAGCCTCGAGGGGAACTATGGCTACACCTTC,CASSLEGNYGYTF
TRBV20-1,NA,TRBJ2-7,many,TGCAGTGCCCCACTCCAGGGTCCCTACGAGCAGTACTTC,CSAPLQGPYEQYF
TRBV11-2,TRBD2,TRBJ2-7,many,TGTGCCAGCAGCTTGCGGACGGGGGGCGAGCAGTACTTC,CASSLRTGGEQYF
TRBV6-2/TRBV6-3,NA,TRBJ2-7,many,TGTGCCAGCAGTGCCTTGGTGGGGACTTTTCGCGAGCAGTACTTC,CASSALVGTFREQYF
TRBV19,NA,TRBJ1-2,NA,TGTGCCGCGCGGACAGCAGGGAAAGGGGCCTATGGCTACACCTTC,CAARTAGKGAYGYTF
TRBV27,NA,TRBJ2-7,many,TGTGCCAGCAGCAAAAGCTCCTACGAGCAGTACTTC,CASSKSSYEQYF
TRBV19,NA,TRBJ1-1,many,TGTGCCAGTAGTATCGGGAGGGGGAAGGGCACTGAAGCTTTCTTT,CASSIGRGKGTEAFF
TRBV9,NA,TRBJ2-5,once,TGTGCCAGCAGCGTAGCTCAAACGGAGACCCAGTACTTC,CASSVAQTETQYF
TRBV12-3/TRBV12-4,NA,TRBJ1-1,many,TGTGCCAGCAGACTGGGACACCGGAACACTGAAGCTTTCTTT,CASRLGHRNTEAFF